The rows below give T cell receptor beta chains drawn from one sample of a study of PD-L1 blockade in urothelial cancer. Using immunoSEQ multiplex PCR, the repertoire was profiled, and TCRdb retains in-frame clones only, with some absent. This sample carries approximately 83,000 clones, less than 90% of them seen once, and the ten largest clones take 8.4%. Material: PBMCs, obtained around atezolizumab (anti-PD-L1) treatment. The origin of the receptors is a man aged 65 to 79 with urothelial cancer. CDR3s include the opening cysteine and the closing phenylalanine or tryptophan. The order of the fields is CDR3 protein, V gene, J gene.

CASRTTGGGEKLFF	TRBV6-5	TRBJ1-4
CASSLGLSNQPQHF	TRBV2	TRBJ1-5
CASSLGTGGNEQFF	TRBV27	TRBJ2-1
CASSQGTGQETQYF	TRBV7-9	TRBJ2-5
CASRPRDRGAYEQYF	TRBV2	TRBJ2-7
CASSIDWNTEAFF	TRBV19	TRBJ1-1
CASSLQGIVYGYTF	TRBV2	TRBJ1-2
CASSERRLGNTEAFF	TRBV2	TRBJ1-1
CASSLGQTNTEAFF	TRBV7-9	TRBJ1-1
CASSLVGLASQYF	TRBV11-2	TRBJ2-3
CASTQGAANEKLFF	TRBV28	TRBJ1-4
CASSPLKGDPSPLHF	TRBV6-6	TRBJ1-6
CASSLAGAQETQYF	TRBV10-2	TRBJ2-5
CASSYERSYDEQFF	TRBV5-1	TRBJ2-1
CASRLSTSGGNNEQFF	TRBV2	TRBJ2-1
CASSEAILDSKNIQYF	TRBV6-1	TRBJ2-4
CASSSLGTTNTEAFF	TRBV5-1	TRBJ1-1
CASSQEKLLYEQYF	TRBV4-2	TRBJ2-7
CASSPRSRRESIGQFF	TRBV18	TRBJ2-1
CASSAPPRDTLNTEAFF	TRBV19	TRBJ1-1
CASSLDPRAGAHGYTF	TRBV7-2	TRBJ1-2
CASNPGQGFDQPQHF	TRBV6-5	TRBJ1-5
CASSSGEGEQYF	TRBV6-5	TRBJ2-7
CASSLVSSGGGYNEQFF	TRBV5-1	TRBJ2-1
CASTDSVAEAFF	TRBV6-5	TRBJ1-1
CASSHGTTGETQYF	TRBV9	TRBJ2-5
CASSLGGGEGQPQHF	TRBV5-6	TRBJ1-5
CASSLEAGIYEQYF	TRBV11-1	TRBJ2-7
CASSLDTEAFF	TRBV2	TRBJ1-1
CASSSAGQPYEQYF	TRBV19	TRBJ2-7
CASSYEGGLGGELFF	TRBV6-5	TRBJ2-2
CATSRDLIYEQFF	TRBV15	TRBJ2-1
CASSIWIGEREKLFF	TRBV19	TRBJ1-4
CASSSLGTRDEKLFF	TRBV7-8	TRBJ1-4
CASSRTAATEAFF	TRBV6-6	TRBJ1-1
CASSYYRDSEAFF	TRBV6-5	TRBJ1-1
CASSQEVRGGQPQHF	TRBV4-3	TRBJ1-5
CASSIGGNQPQHF	TRBV19	TRBJ1-5
CASREGGNMNTEAFF	TRBV19	TRBJ1-1
CASSYSYNSPLHF	TRBV6-1	TRBJ1-6
CASRLQGRVYNEQFF	TRBV27	TRBJ2-1
CASSSGNSYEQYF	TRBV19	TRBJ2-7
CASSLPLGCNQPQHF	TRBV5-1	TRBJ1-5
CASSPWTSGEQETQYF	TRBV11-2	TRBJ2-5
CASSSYRGIQETQYF	TRBV7-2	TRBJ2-5
CASSLGVSNTGELFF	TRBV5-4	TRBJ2-2
CASRGRGDGYTF	TRBV7-2	TRBJ1-2
CASSRDIYEQYF	TRBV6-5	TRBJ2-7
CASSKTSGIENEQFF	TRBV4-2	TRBJ2-1
CASSVSGQMNTEAFF	TRBV2	TRBJ1-1
CASSFTGGNYGYTF	TRBV7-2	TRBJ1-2
CASSGYTGGLRHQETQYF	TRBV19	TRBJ2-5
CAGIAGWESGNTIYF	TRBV6-1	TRBJ1-3